Listed here are 18 T cell receptor beta chains from one sample, sequenced in a study of CD8+CD57+ T cells in acquired aplastic anemia. Sequenced patients had shown CD8+CD57+ cell expansion by flow cytometry. Profiles of TCR beta VDJ and CDR3 were generated from a genomic DNA template. TCRdb used MiXCR to reprocess the reads, holding one entry per CDR3 protein. The repertoire holds roughly 290,000 distinct CDR3 sequences, 56% seen once, with around 1.2% in the top ten. Input material: sorted CD4+, CD8+, or CD8+CD57+ T cells (not recorded which) from PBMCs. Receptor source: a human donor with aplastic anemia.

The chain joins TRBV20-1 to TRBJ2-1; TRBD2 matches at 12 bases. After removal of 3 bases from V and 4 bases from J, the junction contained 1 base not matched to a gene. This CDR3 has 14 residues. CDR1 is DFQATT and CDR2 is SNEGSKA in the germline V gene (reference sequence). CDR3 loop: CSASTSGRYNEQFF. The CDR3 nucleotides read TGCAGTGCTAGTACTAGCGGGAGGTACAATGAGCAGTTCTTC.

This clonotype was seen only a few times. The chain has TRBV10-2 and TRBJ2-1; 9 bases agree with TRBD2. CDR1 is WSHSY and CDR2 is SAAADI in the germline V gene. The V and J ends lost 4 bases and 12 bases, in that order; junction bases with no gene match: 19. The CDR3 loop spans 17 amino acids. In DNA, the CDR3 is TGCGCCAGCAGTGGGGGGGTAGGGCGGGGGGGCGGGAGGGGGCAGTTCTTC. Translated: CASSGGVGRGGGRGQFF.

This clonotype was picked up many times. The chain is built from TRBV6-1 and TRBJ1-2; 12 bases agree with TRBD1. Germline V gene lookup returns CDR1 MNHNS and CDR2 SASEGT. The V and J ends lost 7 bases and 7 bases, in that order; junction bases with no gene match: 10. The CDR3 has 15 amino acids. The CDR3 DNA reads TGTGCCAGCACCCCACTGGGACAGGGGGCTTCTGGCTACACCTTC. It is translated as CASTPLGQGASGYTF.

As concerns this clonotype: A much larger clone lies a single base off, so this may be a read error. The conserved phenylalanine or tryptophan is not found at the CDR3 terminus, so this likely reflects a read error. This sequence joins TRBV9 and TRBJ2-3; 9 bases are shared with TRBD1. There are 14 residues in the CDR3. Trimming took 0 bases from V and 10 from J; bases not matched to a gene: 6. Looked up from germline, CDR1 is SGDLS and CDR2 is YYNGEE. For the CDR3, the DNA is TGTGCCAGCAGCGTAGAGGGACAGGGTAGGGCGCAGTATTCT. Translation: CASSVEGQGRAQYS.

The chain combines TRBV7-6 with TRBJ2-7; D is undetermined. The germline V gene encodes CDR1 SGHVS and CDR2 FNYEAQ. Trimming stripped 6 bases from V and 4 bases from J, with 13 bases between. This CDR3 spans 13 amino acids. The CDR3 protein is CASSPDGRYEQYF. CDR3 DNA: TGTGCCAGCAGTCCGGACGGAAGGTACGAGCAGTACTTC.

This clonotype was counted many times. V is TRBV6-5 and J is TRBJ1-4; D not resolved. The germline V gene has CDR1 MNHEY and CDR2 SVGAGI. The CDR3 spans 16 residues. V lost 0 bases to trimming and J lost 5 bases, with 13 bases between them. In nucleotides, the CDR3 is TGTGCCAGCAGTTACTCGGCGCGGAGCTACAATGAAAAACTGTTTTTT. This gives the protein CASSYSARSYNEKLFF.

This clonotype was seen only a few times. Since no conserved phenylalanine or tryptophan closes the CDR3, a read error is the likely cause. CDR3 sequence: CASSVVRGTDTQYL. As DNA, the CDR3 is TGTGCCAGCAGCGTCGTCCGGGGCACAGATACGCAGTATCTT. The chain is built from TRBV7-6 and TRBJ2-3; D is uncertain. V was clipped by 5 bases and J by 1 base, with 10 bases between them. Germline V lookup: CDR1 SGHVS, CDR2 FNYEAQ. The CDR3 is made up of 14 amino acids.

The chain links TRBV24-1 to TRBJ2-7, with TRBD2 identical over 12 bases. CDR1 KGHDR and CDR2 SFDVKD come from the germline V gene. The CDR3 loop spans 15 amino acids. J was trimmed by 4 bases and V by 4 bases; bases with no gene match: 4. Here the CDR3 reads CATSDGTSGPYEQYF. In DNA form, the CDR3 reads TGTGCCACCAGTGACGGGACTAGCGGGCCTTACGAGCAGTACTTC.

This clonotype has a count of ten or more. The J gene is TRBJ2-7, the V gene TRBV4-1; D is ambiguous. V was pared by 3 bases and J by 2 bases, with 14 bases between. Germline V gene lookup returns CDR1 MGHRA and CDR2 YSYEKL. This CDR3 has 15 amino acids. The CDR3 DNA reads as TGCGCCAGCAGCCACCCTCCTGGACGGACCTACGAGCAGTACTTC. Translation: CASSHPPGRTYEQYF.

The J gene is TRBJ2-7, the V gene TRBV20-1; TRBD1 aligns across 7 bases. Unmatched junction bases numbered 7, after V lost 1 base and J lost 1 base. CDR1 and CDR2 (germline): DFQATT, SNEGSKA (reference sequence). The CDR3 spans 15 residues. CDR3 coding DNA: TGCAGTGCTAGAGTAAGGGACAGTGGATCCTACGAGCAGTACTTC. This sequence encodes CSARVRDSGSYEQYF.

This clonotype was observed many times. The chain has TRBV7-3 and TRBJ2-7; no firm D call. Germline CDR1 SGHTA, CDR2 FQGTGA. CDR3 length: 13 amino acids. The germline V and J ends were trimmed by 5 bases and 6 bases, with 14 bases remaining between them. CDR3 in DNA: TGTGCCAGCAGCCCAGGTCAAAGGCGCGAGCAGTACTTC. It encodes CASSPGQRREQYF.

DNA for the CDR3: TGTGCCAGCAGGCAAAGGGCTGTTCAGCCCCAGCATTTT. Translated: CASRQRAVQPQHF. V gene TRBV6-5 combines with J gene TRBJ1-5, with D hard to call. The CDR3 consists of 13 residues. Looked up from germline, CDR1 is MNHEY and CDR2 is SVGAGI. V lost 6 bases, J lost 6 bases, and 12 bases lay in between.

There are many counts of this clonotype. The chain joins TRBV20-1 to TRBJ1-2, with TRBD1 matching 7 bases. Germline-derived CDR1 and CDR2 are DFQATT and SNEGSKA (reference sequence). V was pared by 5 bases and J by 3 bases, with 0 bases of the junction left unmatched. The CDR3 totals 11 residues. The CDR3 sequence is CSAGTDYGYTF. CDR3 coding DNA: TGCAGTGCTGGGACAGACTATGGCTACACCTTC.

This clonotype showed up just a few times. The chain has TRBV24-1 and TRBJ1-2; tentative D call: TRBD1 (6 bases). With 8 bases removed from V and 0 bases from J, the gap between germline ends came to 12 bases. The CDR3 is 14 residues long. Germline lookup yields CDR1 KGHDR and CDR2 SFDVKD. The CDR3 loop reads CATTRTATNYGYTF. Here the CDR3 DNA reads TGTGCCACCACTAGGACAGCCACTAACTATGGCTACACCTTC.

This chain links TRBV7-3 with TRBJ2-1; TRBD2 aligns across 8 bases. Germline V lookup: CDR1 SGHTA, CDR2 FQGTGA. V was pared by 3 bases and J by 9 bases, with 7 bases of the junction left unmatched. This CDR3 spans 14 amino acids. The CDR3 DNA reads TGTGCCAGCAGCTTTGCACGGGAGGGGGGTGAGCAGTTCTTC. Translation: CASSFAREGGEQFF.

This chain joins TRBV5-1 and TRBJ2-7; no definite D call. From germline, CDR1 is SGHRS and CDR2 YFSETQ. The germline V and J ends were trimmed by 0 bases and 4 bases, with 14 bases remaining between them. The CDR3 length is 15 residues. The CDR3 reads CASSLVRLDAYEQYF. The CDR3 DNA is TGCGCCAGCAGCTTGGTTCGGCTGGACGCTTACGAGCAGTACTTC. The full variable domain, completed using reference TRBV5-1 and TRBJ2-7, is KAGVTQTPRYLIKTRGQQVTLSCSPISGHRSVSWYQQTPGQGLQFLFEYFSETQRNKGNFPGRFSGRQFSNSRSEMNVSTLELGDSALYLCASSLVRLDAYEQYFGPGTRLTVT.

The CDR3 region is CAISVEGGASYEQYF. CDR3 coding DNA: TGTGCCATCAGTGTGGAGGGGGGAGCCTCCTACGAGCAGTACTTC. The gene calls are TRBV10-3 and TRBJ2-7; D could derive from TRBD1 or TRBD2 (6 bases each). This CDR3 is 15 amino acids long. V was shortened by 4 bases and J by 0 bases, with 13 bases between the two germline ends. Per the germline V gene, CDR1 is ENHRY and CDR2 is SYGVKD.

This clonotype was counted at least ten times. The chain has TRBV5-6 and TRBJ2-1; 11 bases map to TRBD2. This CDR3 is 16 amino acids long. V lost 4 bases and J lost 4; bases outside the gene matches: 7. Germline V CDR1 and CDR2: SGHDT, YYEEEE. The CDR3 loop is CASSGIAGGRYNEQFF. CDR3 sequence (DNA): TGTGCCAGCAGCGGGATAGCGGGAGGGCGGTACAATGAGCAGTTCTTC.